This T cell receptor (beta chain) derives from a study of cytomegalovirus exposure and HLA in healthy donors (dated by TCRdb to the late 2010s). Concerning the study at large: According to an earlier analysis of around 600 of the donors, some 180 million T cells yielded 117 million unique TCR beta sequences and about 300 Gb of sequence data. Along with the approximately 620-subject first cohort, a separate validation cohort of over a hundred different subjects was used. Roughly 320 gigabases of sequencing data and approximately 92 million unique TCR sequences made up an early release that covered around 640 HLA-typed donors. High-throughput TCR immunosequencing, statistical association of individual TCRs with disease status, and machine learning were combined to predict cytomegalovirus infection status. Several DR-DQ haplotypes were handled as single units for association and clustering because linkage in the cohort was strong. In the later analysis, no new phenotypic data were used to find candidate immune exposures; instead, reliance was placed on TCR beta sequences and their occurrence across donors. A later analysis re-examined previously published TCR beta repertoires from more than 550 donors and added high-resolution HLA genotyping to investigate patterns of TCR occurrence. A later genetic analysis took genome-wide SNP genotypes for about 65% of the 666 donors and used that subset as a discovery cohort. An earlier analysis of more than 450 of the donors used high-throughput TCR beta sequencing to judge whether each TCR beta V gene segment behaved as functional or pseudogenic. All discovery cohort repertoires had been generated using a single sequencing platform. HLA typing covered class I and class II loci at four-digit resolution. Donor age, sex, ethnicity and CMV serostatus were compiled alongside the repertoire data. The study used immunosequencing to profile the T cell repertoires of 666 subjects and linked those repertoires to cytomegalovirus serostatus. The number of donors typed differed by locus, with about 629-630 for A, B, C, DRB1 and DQB1, around 560 for DQA1, approximately 570 for DPA1, and over 400 for DPB1. The aim of the study was to test whether cataloging public T cell receptors could identify signatures of past pathogen exposure. Across some 400 genotyped donors of the cohort, an average of about 240,000 unique TCR beta nucleotide sequences per donor were sequenced, and about a sixth of those sequences were non-productive. Of the approximately 370 genotyped donors, 70% to 90% were placed in the genetic ancestry cluster associated with self-reported Caucasian donors. The investigation overall reported the following: According to a later analysis, parvovirus B19, influenza, CMV and Epstein-Barr virus appeared linked to several top co-occurrence clusters. Only TCR beta chains were sequenced in this cohort, and the absence of alpha or paired-chain data limited detectable features. V-gene and J-gene trimming of TCR beta chains was associated with a missense DCLRE1C variant in a later genetic analysis, and the association was replicated in an independent cohort. Most TCR sequences were seen in very few donors, while some public TCRs were found in many individuals. The only immune exposure information available for the cohort was CMV serostatus. A further reported finding was that TCR beta sequences accurately predicted the HLA-A and HLA-B alleles for most subjects in the first cohort. The classifier was reported to diagnose cytomegalovirus status with high specificity and sensitivity in both the original and validation cohorts. Roughly uniform sequencing depth across donors was assumed in presence/absence analyses, although this assumption may not hold. Because HLA typing was unavailable for some donors at each locus, only the typed subset was used in association tests. According to a later genetic analysis, donors in an Asian-associated ancestry cluster had fewer N-insertions in productive TCRs than the roughly 660-donor mean. A cluster of highly shared sequence variants was judged likely to represent a technical artifact of the sequencing pipeline. According to a later analysis, most CMV-associated TCR beta chains appeared to be HLA-restricted, and the HLA associations seemed to be driven largely by CMV exposure. The earlier analysis of approximately 590 of the donors excluded about 16 rarely observed V segments, including chromosome 9 orphons, because counts were too low. An earlier analysis of approximately 570 of the donors showed that most TCR beta V segments appeared in productive rearrangements either about 87% or about 30% of the time, which broadly matched IMGT annotations. Some IMGT-functional V segments, including TRBV6-2 and TRBV6-3, could not be told apart with the 87-base-pair reads, so those segments were excluded. Linkage disequilibrium might explain the correlated functional status among segregating V segments, but an unknown experimental factor could not be ruled out. In vitro tests confirmed that a few of the cytomegalovirus-associated TCR beta chains recognize cytomegalovirus antigens. The study gave a list of 150 to 200 TCR beta chains associated with cytomegalovirus. In a later analysis, HLA-associated TCR beta chains showed more clonal expansion and lower generation probabilities than non-associated chains that were equally common. According to a later analysis, TCR association rates differed among HLA loci, with DRB1 alleles showing the most associated TCRs and HLA-C alleles showing the fewest. In a later analysis, 16,951 TCR beta sequences were associated with specific HLA alleles at a false discovery rate of 0.05. The authors suggested that the approach could potentially be extended to other disease states and immunological phenotypes. Assigning TCR associations to individual alleles was difficult when HLA alleles, especially DR and DQ, strongly co-occurred.

Reading the germline V gene gives CDR1 WSHSY and CDR2 SAAADI. The CDR3 holds 16 amino acids from the cysteine to the phenylalanine. Here the CDR3 DNA is all that survives: 48 bases in frame from base 1. V ends up 3 bases short and J 0 bases short, with an unmatched junction base count of 4. This clone has only a few counts. Its cognate antigen has yet to be identified. Per-nucleotide qualities are absent, and no much larger clonotype sits a single base away. The cohort comprised fewer than 700 healthy bone marrow donors. Cohort members were all nominally healthy when sampled, although unrecorded immune exposures were likely present. The donor was CMV seropositive and was included in the group of 250 to 300 seropositive cohort members. Each donor provided a peripheral blood sample, and peripheral blood mononuclear cells were used for TCR beta sequencing. Genomic DNA extraction from the blood cell samples was performed with the Qiagen DNeasy Blood Extraction Kit.

The method was the immunoSEQ multiplex PCR assay. For the multiplex PCR, a mixture combining 60 forward primers for TCR Vbeta segments and 13 reverse primers for TCR Jbeta segments was used. The CDR3 region of rearranged TCR beta genes was amplified from genomic DNA with a multiplex PCR assay. On the Illumina HiSeq System, the amplified TCR beta libraries were sequenced as 87-base-pair reads. Concerning the study's data processing: A later analysis tallied tens of millions of unique TCR beta chains across the 666 repertoires, and approximately 12 million of those chains were shared by two or more donors. A nearest-neighbor algorithm error-corrected the raw reads and collapsed the reads into unique sequences, merging closely related sequences to remove PCR and sequencing errors. V, D and J gene segments were assigned by aligning CDR3 sequences to IMGT reference sequences. Each retained sequence needed at least a six-nucleotide match to both a V gene segment and a J gene segment. Rearrangements were classified as productive when the CDR3 lacked stop codons and remained in frame with V and J, and all other rearrangements were classified as non-productive. Following IMGT convention, CDR3 was defined as the stretch from the second conserved V-encoded cysteine up to the conserved J-encoded phenylalanine. Sequences without an unambiguous match to a single V gene segment were excluded from the earlier analysis of a few hundred of the donors. In an earlier analysis of 450 to 750 of the donors, a V segment was called functional when productive rearrangements were above 56.7%, and segregating when the standard deviation between donors exceeded 5%. A statistical classification framework was developed to diagnose cytomegalovirus status using the catalog of TCR beta chain sequences. In a later analysis, TCR nucleotide sequences were compared against IMGT/GENE-DB human TR gene sequences so that V and J genes could be assigned. Using the TCRdist pipeline, a later analysis assigned CDR3 sequences along with most-parsimonious VDJ recombination scenarios. A later analysis defined each TCR beta chain by its CDR3 amino acid sequence plus V-gene family, and excluded reads lacking a unique V-gene family. To address suspected cross-contamination and a sequencing artifact, a later analysis removed around 590 highly shared, low-generation-probability nucleotide sequences. In a later analysis, a clonal expansion index was calculated for each public chain from normalized within-repertoire ranks of inferred template counts. Generation probabilities in a later analysis came from a VDJ recombination model fitted to out-of-frame rearrangements, and those results were checked against IGoR. In a later analysis, TCR-TCR, TCR-HLA and TCR-CMV co-occurrence was scored with hypergeometric tests, and a repertoire-size bias correction was applied to TCR pairs. To estimate false discovery rates, a later analysis permuted the HLA or CMV assignments 20 times. In a later analysis, co-occurring TCRs were grouped using DBSCAN, with TCRdist sequence similarity added in when clustering inside HLA-allele-positive subsets. For co-occurrence clustering, repertoires with fewer than 30,000 or more than 120,000 public chains were excluded, along with 5 or 6 repertoires with anomalous nucleotide sharing. As stored in TCRdb, this immuneACCESS dataset retains in-frame rearrangements with V and J assigned. A fraction of the clones does not appear; measured against another copy, unresolved V genes explain less than half of the discrepancy, and the remainder lacks a known reason. That table supplies the V and J calls and clone size; D and trimming were determined from the DNA. This sample is represented by over 75,000 clones; around four fifths of them were singletons. The ten most abundant clones make up over 6% of the sample.

Sequencing was carried out using PBMCs. This clonotype was obtained from a middle-aged man in good health and CMV-seropositive. The rearrangement combines TRBV10-2 with TRBJ2-5; 10 bases in the middle match TRBD1. The sequence in DNA is TGCGCCAGCAGTGATTACGGGACAGGGGACCAAGAGACCCAGTACTTC. Its translation is CASSDYGTGDQETQYF.